This TCR beta chain stems from a study of T-cell reconstitution after alpha-beta-depleted transplantation in children. Unique molecular identifiers were incorporated during preparation of the TCRbeta library. TCRdb reanalysed the PCR reads using MiXCR and keeps one entry per CDR3 protein. This table holds fewer than 120,000 distinct CDR3 sequences, under 13% found once. At least ten counts were recorded for this clonotype. This sample comprised PBMCs from the stem cell graft donor, obtained from the stem cell graft. This sequence originates from a human donor who donated a stem cell graft to a child with acute lymphoblastic leukemia.

CDR3 in amino acids: CASSPTRTSGVSTGELFF. In nucleotides, the CDR3 is TGTGCCAGCTCACCAACTCGGACTAGCGGCGTAAGCACCGGGGAGCTGTTTTTT. The chain links TRBV18 to TRBJ2-2, with 10 nucleotides matching TRBD2. V gave up 2 bases and J gave up 4 bases; unmatched junction bases: 10. The length of the CDR3 is 18 residues. Germline assignment: CDR1 KGHSH and CDR2 LQKENI.